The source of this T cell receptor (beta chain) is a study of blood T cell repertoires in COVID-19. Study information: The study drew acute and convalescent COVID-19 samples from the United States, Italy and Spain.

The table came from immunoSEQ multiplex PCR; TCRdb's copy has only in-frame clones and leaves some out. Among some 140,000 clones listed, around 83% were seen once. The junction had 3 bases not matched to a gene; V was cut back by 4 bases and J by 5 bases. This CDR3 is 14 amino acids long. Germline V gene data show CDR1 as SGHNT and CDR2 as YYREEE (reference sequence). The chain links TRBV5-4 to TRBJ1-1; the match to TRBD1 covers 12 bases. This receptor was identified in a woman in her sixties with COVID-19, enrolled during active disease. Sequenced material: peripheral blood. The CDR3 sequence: CASSRDRGPTEAFF. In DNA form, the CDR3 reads TGTGCCAGCAGCCGGGACAGGGGGCCGACTGAAGCTTTCTTT.